The 4 T cell receptor beta chains reported below all come from one sample, sequenced in a study of blood T cell repertoires in COVID-19. Method: immunoSEQ multiplex PCR; TCRdb's copy keeps in-frame clones and lacks some. The repertoire has 250,000 or so clones, around 90% of them found once; the top ten carry 2.1%. Sequencing was done on a sample of peripheral blood. The receptor set was obtained from a woman aged 55-70 years with COVID-19, enrolled during active disease.

The chain combines TRBV4-2 with TRBJ2-7; a weak D match, TRBD1 (5 bases). This CDR3 has 15 residues. The V and J ends lost 4 bases and 0 bases respectively, with 13 bases between them. The germline CDR1 and CDR2 sequences are LGHNA and YNFKEQ. The CDR3, as DNA: TGTGCCAGCAGCCCGACAGAGAAAAGCTCCTACGAGCAGTACTTC. Amino acid sequence: CASSPTEKSSYEQYF.

The rearrangement uses TRBV5-1 and TRBJ1-5, with TRBD1 identical over 9 bases. The CDR3 sequence is 16 residues long. Germline CDR1 reads SGHRS; CDR2 reads YFSETQ. V trimming: 3 bases; J trimming: 2 bases; junction bases outside the gene matches: 6. The CDR3 spells CASSWGDREGNQPQHF. The CDR3 region has the DNA TGCGCCAGCAGCTGGGGGGACAGGGAAGGCAATCAGCCCCAGCATTTT.

The V call is TRBV27, the J call TRBJ1-4; 7 bases are a match to TRBD1. V lost 5 bases and J lost 14; bases outside the gene matches: 8. The CDR3 length is 12 residues. Germline CDR1 MNHEY, CDR2 SMNVEV (reference sequence). CDR3: CASSARGGGLFF. The DNA of the CDR3 is TGTGCCAGCAGTGCCCGAGGGGGCGGCCTGTTTTTT.

The CDR3 region has the DNA TGCAGTGCTGGGGGGTTGTATGGCTACACCTTC. This codes for CSAGGLYGYTF. The chain joins TRBV20-1 to TRBJ1-2, with D maybe TRBD1 (5 bases). Germline values: CDR1 DFQATT, CDR2 SNEGSKA (reference sequence). The V end lost 5 bases, the J end lost 5 bases, and 9 bases lay between the germline ends. The CDR3 sequence is 11 residues long.